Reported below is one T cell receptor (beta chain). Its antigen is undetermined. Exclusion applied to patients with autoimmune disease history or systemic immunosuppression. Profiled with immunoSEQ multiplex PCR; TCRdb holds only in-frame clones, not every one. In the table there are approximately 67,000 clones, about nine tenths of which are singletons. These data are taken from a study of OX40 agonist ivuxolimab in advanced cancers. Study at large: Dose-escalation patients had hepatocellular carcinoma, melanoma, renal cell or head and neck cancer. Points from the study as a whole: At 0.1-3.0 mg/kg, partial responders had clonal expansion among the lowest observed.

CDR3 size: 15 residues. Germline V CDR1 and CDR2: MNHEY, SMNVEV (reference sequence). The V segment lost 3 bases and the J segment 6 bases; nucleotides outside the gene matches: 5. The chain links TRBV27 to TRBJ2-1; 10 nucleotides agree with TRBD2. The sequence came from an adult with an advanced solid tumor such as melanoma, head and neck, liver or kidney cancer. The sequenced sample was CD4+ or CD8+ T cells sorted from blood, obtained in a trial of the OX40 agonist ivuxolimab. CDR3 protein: CASSFSGRAVNEQFF. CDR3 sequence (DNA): TGTGCCAGCAGTTTCAGCGGGAGGGCCGTCAATGAGCAGTTCTTC.